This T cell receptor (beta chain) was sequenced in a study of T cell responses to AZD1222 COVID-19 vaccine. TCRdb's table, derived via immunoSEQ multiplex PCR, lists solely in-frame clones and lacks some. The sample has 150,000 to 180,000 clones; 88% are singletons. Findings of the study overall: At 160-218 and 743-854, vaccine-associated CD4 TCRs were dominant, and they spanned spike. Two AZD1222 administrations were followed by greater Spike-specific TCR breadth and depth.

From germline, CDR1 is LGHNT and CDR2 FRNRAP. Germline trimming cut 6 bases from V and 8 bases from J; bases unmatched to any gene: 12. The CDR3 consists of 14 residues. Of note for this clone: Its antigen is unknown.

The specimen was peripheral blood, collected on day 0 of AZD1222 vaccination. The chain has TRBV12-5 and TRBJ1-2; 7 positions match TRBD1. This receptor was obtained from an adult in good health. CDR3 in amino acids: CASGPPGMTGGYTF. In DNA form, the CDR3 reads TGTGCTAGTGGCCCCCCAGGGATGACAGGGGGCTACACCTTC.